This T cell receptor beta chain came from a study of OX40 agonist ivuxolimab in advanced cancers. Study background: Around 40% of patients had received prior checkpoint inhibitor therapy.

Germline V lookup: CDR1 SGHNT, CDR2 YYREEE (reference sequence). Germline trimming cut 3 bases from V and 5 bases from J; bases unmatched to any gene: 6. The CDR3 contains 14 residues. Notes on the study in general: Individuals who were partial responders at 0.1-3.0 mg/kg had clonal expansion that ranked among the lowest.

Notes on this clone: Its antigen is unknown.

The assay was immunoSEQ multiplex PCR, and TCRdb's table has in-frame clones only and misses some. The sample yields approximately 43,000 clones, around 89% seen once. The source material was CD4+ or CD8+ T cells sorted from blood, sampled in a trial of the OX40 agonist ivuxolimab. The V gene is TRBV5-4, the J gene TRBJ1-2, with 8 bases lining up with TRBD1. This TCR was recovered from an adult with an advanced solid tumor such as melanoma, head and neck, liver or kidney cancer. CDR3 residues: CASSSQGARYGYTF. For the CDR3, the DNA is TGTGCCAGCAGCTCTCAGGGGGCACGGTATGGCTACACCTTC.